This T cell receptor (beta chain) originates from a study of post-analysis software for immune sequencing data. Germline lookup yields CDR1 SGHRS and CDR2 YFSETQ. The length of the CDR3 is 14 residues. V was clipped by 4 bases and J by 4 bases; unmatched bases: 3. On this clonotype itself: What it binds is not known.

Sequencing libraries made from TCR beta cDNA carried unique molecular identifiers. One entry per CDR3 protein, called by TCRdb with MiXCR from the PCR reads. Among around 700,000 distinct CDR3 sequences listed, more than 50% were seen once. General study points: Comparison with controls showed significantly lower normalized Chao1 diversity in multiple sclerosis patients. Patients used five TRBV segments, including TRBV5-6, TRBV5-1 and TRBV20-1, more often than controls.

The sequenced sample consisted of blood. V gene TRBV5-1 combines with J gene TRBJ2-1, with 9 bases fitting TRBD1. The TCR comes from a girl aged 2-10 years with multiple sclerosis. CDR3 region: CASSGGTGYNEQFF. CDR3 in DNA: TGCGCCAGCAGCGGCGGGACAGGGTACAATGAGCAGTTCTTC.